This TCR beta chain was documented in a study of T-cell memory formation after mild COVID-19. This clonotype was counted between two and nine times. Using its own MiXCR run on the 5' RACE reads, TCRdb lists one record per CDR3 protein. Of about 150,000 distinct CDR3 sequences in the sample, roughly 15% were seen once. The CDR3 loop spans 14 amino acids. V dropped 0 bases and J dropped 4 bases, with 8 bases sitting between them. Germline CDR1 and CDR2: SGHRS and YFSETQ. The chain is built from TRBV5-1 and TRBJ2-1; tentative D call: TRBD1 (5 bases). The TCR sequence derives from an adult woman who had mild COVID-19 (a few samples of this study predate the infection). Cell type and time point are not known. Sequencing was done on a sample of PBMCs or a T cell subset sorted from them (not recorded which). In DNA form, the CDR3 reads TGCGCCAGCAGCTTGGAACAGGCGTACAATGAGCAGTTCTTC. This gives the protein CASSLEQAYNEQFF.